This entry features one T cell receptor (beta chain) sequence. This clonotype was counted ten times or more. This receptor's antigen is unknown. Per-nucleotide qualities are absent, and no much larger clonotype sits a single base away. The method behind the library was RT-PCR. Sequenced on an Illumina HiSeq 2500. The raw public reads went through TCRdb reprocessing: fastp at Q25, MiXCR clone calling, in-frame beta chains kept. Identical CDR3 proteins give one entry, which carries the most common genes and DNA. The sample table holds a few hundred thousand distinct CDR3 sequences, of which 10% to 15% were seen once. In total, the top ten clones hold over 6.5% of the sample. The data stem from a study of response to subunit inactivated influenza vaccine (dated by TCRdb to the late 2010s). Turning to the overall study: To follow how T cells responded to a trivalent subunit inactivated influenza vaccine, the researchers relied on deep quantitative profiling of the T cell receptor repertoire.

V loses 5 bases of germline sequence and J loses 0 bases, and the interval between the two ends is 11 bases. Via the germline V gene, CDR1 is SQVTM and CDR2 ANQGSEA. The CDR3, from cysteine to phenylalanine, totals 13 residues. Just the 39-base CDR3 DNA is kept, in frame starting at base 1. Study-wide conclusions, independent of this receptor: The authors proposed that each seasonal influenza vaccination may bring in only a limited number of new T cells.

The origin of this receptor is a man over 45 who received an inactivated influenza vaccine. Donor details come from another sample of the same person, matched by shared clones. Here the chain combines TRBV29-1 and TRBJ2-7, with no confident D gene call. The source was non-naive T cells sorted from PBMCs, collected about 14 days before vaccination. Sample cell subset or site, as interpreted from the label and publication: memory T cell fraction. This receptor carries the CDR3 CSVYDQSSYEQYF. Here is the DNA: TGCAGCGTTTACGACCAGAGCTCCTACGAGCAGTACTTC.